The source of this T cell receptor beta chain is a study of radiotherapy plus CTLA-4 blockade in lung cancer. Across the study: An objective response was seen in about 18% of patients, and disease control in less than 40%. Study outcomes and limitations: Among blood TCR repertoires after radiotherapy plus ipilimumab, tumor-derived clones expanded. Response was reportedly best predicted by early blood T cell clone dynamics, with interferon-beta.

V was clipped by 3 bases and J by 4 bases; unmatched bases: 12. Germline V CDR1 and CDR2: WSHSY, SAAADI. The CDR3 runs to 17 residues. Note on this clone: What it recognizes is unknown.

The data were produced by immunoSEQ multiplex PCR, yet TCRdb's version contains in-frame clones alone and is incomplete. The data show some 46,000 clones, around 77% seen once. The source material was peripheral blood, sampled from a patient treated with radiotherapy plus ipilimumab. This receptor was taken from a human donor with non-small cell lung cancer whose response to radiotherapy plus ipilimumab could not be evaluated. The chain uses TRBV10-2 and TRBJ2-5, with TRBD2 matching over 9 bases. CDR3 in amino acids: CASSDPSGVRHRETQYF. Written as DNA, the CDR3 is TGCGCCAGCAGTGATCCTAGCGGGGTCCGGCACAGAGAGACCCAGTACTTC.